A single sample gave rise to the 11 T cell receptor beta chains below, sequenced in a study of blood T cell repertoires in COVID-19. Assay used: immunoSEQ multiplex PCR; TCRdb lists only in-frame clones, some missing. This sample has around 100,000 clones, with 90% to 95% found just once. The sequencing input was peripheral blood. All receptors come from a man aged 60 to 69 with acute or convalescent COVID-19.

This chain uses TRBV9 with TRBJ1-4; 8 nucleotides match TRBD1. The germline V gene encodes CDR1 SGDLS and CDR2 YYNGEE. This CDR3 region has 15 residues. Unmatched junction bases numbered 9, after V lost 4 bases and J lost 7 bases. Here the CDR3 reads CASSSRGQGAEKLFF. In nucleotides, the CDR3 is TGTGCCAGCAGCTCACGTGGACAGGGTGCTGAAAAACTGTTTTTT.

The chain joins TRBV3-1 (or the pseudogene TRBV3-2) to TRBJ1-3, with D unclear. The length of the CDR3 is 14 residues. In germline, CDR1 is LGHDT, CDR2 YNNKEL (reference sequence). V shed 4 bases and J shed 0 bases, with 7 bases lying between them. CDR3 sequence: CASSPSNSGNTIYF. The CDR3 nucleotides read TGTGCCAGCAGCCCCAGTAACTCTGGAAACACCATATATTTT.

The V and J genes are TRBV27 and TRBJ1-2; 8 nucleotides align to TRBD1. Per germline, CDR1 MNHEY and CDR2 SMNVEV (reference sequence). The CDR3 has 15 amino acids. V shed 3 bases and J 1 base; nucleotides not matched to a gene: 4. The CDR3 is CASSFAQGGNYGYTF. The CDR3 nucleotides are TGTGCCAGCAGTTTTGCACAGGGGGGTAACTATGGCTACACCTTC.

This clone has just a few counts. The chain couples TRBV4-1 to TRBJ2-2; TRBD2 matches at 7 bases. V gave up 0 bases and J gave up 7 bases; unmatched junction bases: 5. Germline CDR1 reads MGHRA; CDR2 reads YSYEKL. This CDR3 is built from 15 residues. The DNA for the CDR3 is TGCGCCAGCAGCCAAGAGGCGGGAGTCATCGGGGAGCTGTTTTTT. It codes for CASSQEAGVIGELFF.

The V gene is TRBV11-2, the J gene TRBJ1-2, with D possibly matching TRBD1 (6 bases). The CDR3 is made up of 14 amino acids. Germline CDR1 and CDR2: SGHAT and FQNNGV. V was trimmed by 4 bases and J by 8 bases, leaving 17 bases between them. In nucleotides, the CDR3 is TGTGCCAGCAGCTCTCTACAGGGCTATGGGGGCTACACCTTC. Translation: CASSSLQGYGGYTF.

This chain connects TRBV5-5 to TRBJ1-2; weak D call: TRBD1 (6 bases). The V gene lost 4 bases and the J gene lost 4 bases, with 17 bases spanning the gap. Germline-derived CDR1 and CDR2 are SGHKS and YYEKEE (reference sequence). This CDR3 spans 15 amino acids. This CDR3 reads CASSIRTETPYGYTF. CDR3 DNA sequence: TGTGCCAGCAGCATACGGACAGAAACCCCCTATGGCTACACCTTC.

This chain joins TRBV7-2 and TRBJ2-7; the D gene is possibly TRBD1 (6 bases). Germline V gene sequence: CDR1 SGHTA, CDR2 FQGNSA. The CDR3 runs to 14 residues. V lost 4 bases to trimming and J lost 4 bases, with 14 bases between them. The CDR3 coding sequence is TGTGCCAGCAGCTCGCGCTACAGGGAATACGAGCAGTACGTC. The encoded protein is CASSSRYREYEQYV.

The V gene is TRBV7-9, the J gene TRBJ1-1; perhaps TRBD1 as D (5 bases). Germline V gene lookup returns CDR1 SEHNR and CDR2 FQNEAQ (reference sequence). This CDR3 region has 12 residues. V gave up 8 bases and J gave up 6 bases, with 13 bases separating them. CDR3 region: CASSAGGAEAFF. In DNA, the CDR3 is TGTGCCAGCTCCGCCGGGGGGGCTGAAGCTTTCTTT.

The rearrangement uses TRBV3-1 (or the pseudogene TRBV3-2) and TRBJ2-5; 13 nucleotides align to TRBD2. The CDR3 is 17 residues long. V shed 2 bases and J 5 bases; nucleotides not matched to a gene: 8. Germline CDR1 reads LGHDT; CDR2 reads YNNKEL (reference sequence). The CDR3 bases are TGTGCCAGCAGCCAACCCGTACTAGCGGGAGGGGGGGAGACCCAGTACTTC. It is translated as CASSQPVLAGGGETQYF.

The sample holds one count of this clone. V is TRBV2 and J is TRBJ2-1; D is unclear. The CDR3 consists of 12 residues. Between the trimmed V and J ends, which lost 3 bases and 4 bases, there was a span of 4 bases. The germline V gene encodes CDR1 SNHLY and CDR2 FYNNEI. The chain's CDR3 is CASSDSYNEQFF. The CDR3 DNA follows: TGTGCCAGCAGTGATTCGTACAATGAGCAGTTCTTC.

The rearrangement joins TRBV5-4 to TRBJ2-2, with 9 bases aligning to TRBD2. The CDR3 length is 16 residues. Unmatched junction bases numbered 5, after V lost 3 bases and J lost 2 bases. Germline assignment: CDR1 SGHNT and CDR2 YYREEE (reference sequence). DNA of the CDR3: TGTGCCAGCAGCTACATAGCGGGGGCCAACACCGGGGAGCTGTTTTTT. This gives the protein CASSYIAGANTGELFF.